This entry lists 16 T cell receptor beta chains sequenced from one sample in a study of cytomegalovirus exposure and HLA in healthy donors (TCRdb year 2017). Library preparation was by the immunoSEQ multiplex PCR assay. For the multiplex PCR, a mixture combining 60 forward primers for TCR Vbeta segments and 13 reverse primers for TCR Jbeta segments was used. TCRdb holds this immuneACCESS table with in-frame rearrangements only. Some clones are missing; in checked studies, unresolved V genes explain under half, and the rest has no known cause. Across this sample there are about 120,000 clones, with over 8.5% seen only once. The top ten clonotypes cover around 6% of the sample. Material: PBMCs. These TCRs come from a middle-aged woman in good health and CMV-seropositive.

The CDR3 DNA reads TGTGCCAGTAGTATTCCTCGCTACCGGGGGAACACCGGGGAGCTGTTTTTT. Residues: CASSIPRYRGNTGELFF. V usage is TRBV19 and J usage is TRBJ2-2, with a tentative D call TRBD2 (5 bases). V lost 3 bases, J lost 1 base, and 15 bases lay in between. CDR3 length equals 17 residues. Germline assignment: CDR1 LNHDA and CDR2 SQIVND (reference sequence).

The chain employs TRBV21-1 and TRBJ2-7; the table's D call, TRBD2, has no DNA check behind it. TRBV21-1 is designated a pseudogene. The length of the CDR3 is 15 residues. The CDR3 DNA is TGTGCCAGCAGCAAACGCGGGAGGGTGAGCGACGAGCAGTACTTC. It translates to CASSKRGRVSDEQYF.

V and J are TRBV11-2 and TRBJ1-1; possibly TRBD1 for D (6 bases). V was shortened by 3 bases and J by 6 bases, with 11 bases between the two germline ends. Germline values: CDR1 SGHAT, CDR2 FQNNGV. The CDR3 consists of 13 residues. The CDR3 here is CASSFTGSAEAFF. CDR3 bases: TGTGCCAGCAGCTTTACAGGGTCGGCTGAAGCTTTCTTT.

The chain combines TRBV7-6 with TRBJ2-5; the D gene is possibly TRBD1 (6 bases). With 5 bases removed from V and 2 bases from J, the gap between germline ends came to 9 bases. CDR3 length: 13 amino acids. CDR1 is SGHVS, CDR2 FNYEAQ, per germline. The CDR3 nucleotides are TGTGCCAGCAGCCTCGGACAGCAAGAGACCCAGTACTTC. Translation gives CASSLGQQETQYF.

The chain employs TRBV30 and TRBJ2-3; possibly TRBD2 for D (5 bases). The CDR3 has 13 amino acids. Germline V gene sequence: CDR1 GTSNPN, CDR2 SVGIG (reference sequence). V lost 5 bases to trimming and J lost 0 bases, with 9 bases between them. CDR3 protein: CAWRTLSTDTQYF. The CDR3 coding sequence is TGTGCCTGGCGGACTTTGAGCACAGATACGCAGTATTTT.

The chain combines TRBV30 with TRBJ1-2; possible D gene TRBD1, 5 bases. Germline V CDR1 and CDR2: GTSNPN, SVGIG (reference sequence). The CDR3 spans 13 residues. V lost 2 bases, J lost 3 bases, and 10 bases lay in between. The CDR3 nucleotides read TGTGCCTGGAGTCGGGGGTGGGACTATGGCTACACCTTC. Amino acid sequence: CAWSRGWDYGYTF.

This clone has just a few counts. The chain uses TRBV20-1 and TRBJ1-2; D is possibly TRBD1 (5 bases). The CDR3 is made up of 11 amino acids. Trimming took off 7 bases at V and 2 bases at J, with 8 bases between the two ends. CDR1 and CDR2 from the germline V gene are DFQATT and SNEGSKA (reference sequence). The CDR3 loop reads CSGQSNYGYTF. For the CDR3, the DNA is TGCAGTGGACAGAGCAACTATGGCTACACCTTC.

This clone was detected only a few times. The rearrangement joins TRBV6-4 to TRBJ2-1; D perhaps matches TRBD2 (6 bases). V lost 0 bases to trimming and J lost 8 bases, with 11 bases between them. Germline V gene lookup returns CDR1 MRHNA and CDR2 SNTAGT. CDR3 size: 14 residues. In DNA form, the CDR3 reads TGTGCCAGCAGTGACTCGGGACCGGGGGATGAGCAGTTCTTC. Translation gives CASSDSGPGDEQFF.

The rearrangement joins TRBV27 to TRBJ2-7, with TRBD1 identical over 8 bases. Unmatched junction bases numbered 11, after V lost 5 bases and J lost 5 bases. The CDR3 runs to 15 residues. Germline CDR1 reads MNHEY; CDR2 reads SMNVEV (reference sequence). This CDR3 reads CASSTLTGGPHEQYF. The CDR3 bases are TGTGCCAGCAGTACCCTTACAGGGGGGCCCCACGAGCAGTACTTC.

This sequence joins TRBV20-1 and TRBJ2-7, with 7 bases lining up with TRBD1. The CDR3 is made up of 11 amino acids. Germline CDR1 and CDR2: DFQATT and SNEGSKA (reference sequence). V was clipped by 4 bases and J by 8 bases; unmatched bases: 5. The CDR3: CSAIQGVQQYF. The CDR3 region has the DNA TGCAGTGCTATCCAGGGGGTACAGCAGTACTTC.

With regard to this clone: The sample holds other DNA sequences that translate to the same CDR3. The chain links TRBV5-1 to TRBJ1-1, with D possibly TRBD1 on 5 matching bases. This CDR3 region has 14 residues. Between the trimmed V and J ends, which lost 4 bases and 2 bases, there was a span of 12 bases. From germline, CDR1 is SGHRS and CDR2 YFSETQ. In nucleotides, the CDR3 is TGCGCCAGCAGCAGGATACAGGTAAACACTGAAGCTTTCTTT. Translation gives CASSRIQVNTEAFF.

The chain uses TRBV5-5 and TRBJ2-3; 13 nucleotides line up with TRBD2. This CDR3 spans 18 amino acids. CDR1 and CDR2 (germline): SGHKS, YYEKEE (reference sequence). J lost 0 bases, V lost 0 bases, and 4 bases had no gene match. The CDR3 region is CASSLGLAGGPSTDTQYF. The CDR3 nucleotides are TGTGCCAGCAGCTTGGGACTAGCGGGGGGACCTAGCACAGATACGCAGTATTTT. Looking up the rest from reference TRBV5-5 and TRBJ2-3 gives the full variable domain: DAGVTQSPTHLIKTRGQQVTLRCSPISGHKSVSWYQQVLGQGPQFIFQYYEKEERGRGNFPDRFSARQFPNYSSELNVNALLLGDSALYLCASSLGLAGGPSTDTQYFGPGTRLTVL.

The chain links TRBV6-4 to TRBJ1-1, with 9 bases matching TRBD1. CDR1 is MRHNA, CDR2 SNTAGT, per germline. This CDR3 region has 16 residues. With 4 bases clipped from V and 2 bases from J, the junction kept 8 bases outside the gene matches. The CDR3 reads CASSAYAGQGNTEAFF. The DNA for the CDR3 is TGTGCCAGCAGTGCCTACGCGGGACAGGGAAACACTGAAGCTTTCTTT.

The table lists this clone with a few counts. V is TRBV2 and J is TRBJ2-7; 9 bases align to TRBD2. The CDR3 has 14 amino acids. Germline-derived CDR1 and CDR2 are SNHLY and FYNNEI. Trimming at V came to 5 bases and at J to 2 bases, leaving 4 bases not matched to a gene. The CDR3 loop reads CASSRASGAYEQYF. CDR3 DNA: TGTGCCAGCAGTAGGGCTAGCGGGGCCTACGAGCAGTACTTC.

This clone has just a few counts. The chain joins TRBV19 to TRBJ1-4; 10 nucleotides agree with TRBD1. The germline gives CDR1 LNHDA, CDR2 SQIVND (reference sequence). The CDR3 is 14 amino acids. CDR3 in DNA: TGTGCAACCTACGACGGGACAGGGGATGAAAAACTGTTTTTT. This encodes CATYDGTGDEKLFF.

The CDR3 DNA is TGCGCCAGCAGCTTGGAGGGGGGACTACCTTCAGAGAACACTGAAGCTTTCTTT. It encodes CASSLEGGLPSENTEAFF. The rearrangement uses TRBV5-1 and TRBJ1-1; D might be TRBD1 (6 bases). Germline V gene data show CDR1 as SGHRS and CDR2 as YFSETQ. CDR3 length equals 18 residues. V shed 0 bases and J shed 1 base, with 19 bases lying between them. The full variable domain, its missing parts supplied by reference TRBV5-1 and TRBJ1-1, is KAGVTQTPRYLIKTRGQQVTLSCSPISGHRSVSWYQQTPGQGLQFLFEYFSETQRNKGNFPGRFSGRQFSNSRSEMNVSTLELGDSALYLCASSLEGGLPSENTEAFFGQGTRLTVV.